A single sample gave rise to the 10 T cell receptor beta chains below, sequenced in a study of cytomegalovirus exposure and HLA in healthy donors. PCR employed 60 Vbeta and 13 Jbeta primers. Profiling relied on immunoSEQ multiplex PCR, and the TCRdb table lists in-frame clones only, not all of them. The table records approximately 200,000 clones, 83% of them present only once. Specimen: PBMCs. All receptors come from a girl aged 10-17 years in good health and CMV-seronegative.

V usage is TRBV4-3 and J usage is TRBJ2-7; tentative D call: TRBD2 (5 bases). The V gene's germline CDR1 is LGHNA and CDR2 YSLEER. The V end was cut by 2 bases, the J end by 2 bases, with 13 bases between. CDR3 size: 15 residues. CDR3 coding DNA: TGCGCCAGCAGCCAAAACCTTCGGGGAGCCTACGAGCAGTACTTC. As protein: CASSQNLRGAYEQYF.

This clone was observed once. The genes are TRBV5-1 and TRBJ2-1; the D gene is possibly TRBD1 (6 bases). The CDR3 is 16 amino acids. The V gene lost 4 bases and the J gene lost 5 bases, with 19 bases spanning the gap. Looked up from germline, CDR1 is SGHRS and CDR2 is YFSETQ. CDR3 in DNA: TGCGCCAGCAGCCTTCAGCCACAGGGATTGGACAATGAGCAGTTCTTC. The encoded protein is CASSLQPQGLDNEQFF.

The chain carries TRBV27 and TRBJ2-7; no definite D call. The V end lost 4 bases, the J end lost 5 bases, and 12 bases lay between the germline ends. The CDR3 is 13 amino acids. Germline CDR1 reads MNHEY; CDR2 reads SMNVEV (reference sequence). CDR3 in DNA: TGTGCCAGCAGTTCACCGGGTCCCCACGAGCAGTACTTC. It encodes CASSSPGPHEQYF.

The CDR3 sequence: CASSPPGTSADTQYF. The CDR3 coding sequence is TGTGCCAGCAGCCCCCCCGGGACTAGTGCAGATACGCAGTATTTT. The chain carries TRBV9 and TRBJ2-3; the match to TRBD2 covers 8 bases. The CDR3 has 15 residues. Per germline, CDR1 SGDLS and CDR2 YYNGEE. V lost 4 bases to trimming and J lost 4 bases; unmatched junction nucleotides: 8.

V and J are TRBV7-9 and TRBJ1-1, with 7 bases matching TRBD1. The J segment lost 2 bases and the V segment lost 3 bases, leaving 6 bases of the junction unmatched. The germline V gene encodes CDR1 SEHNR and CDR2 FQNEAQ (reference sequence). CDR3 length: 15 residues. DNA of the CDR3: TGTGCCAGCAGCTTCTCGAGACAGGGTAACACTGAAGCTTTCTTT. Translated: CASSFSRQGNTEAFF.

This clone occurred a few times. The rearrangement uses TRBV14 and TRBJ2-2; a weak D match, TRBD2 (5 bases). V dropped 4 bases and J dropped 0 bases, with 12 bases sitting between them. This CDR3 is 16 amino acids long. Germline CDR1 reads SGHDN; CDR2 reads FVKESK. The CDR3 is CASSPFPEANTGELFF. The CDR3 DNA reads TGTGCCAGCAGCCCGTTCCCGGAGGCGAACACCGGGGAGCTGTTTTTT. The full variable domain, in which reference TRBV14 and TRBJ2-2 provide the parts outside the CDR3, is EAGVTQFPSHSVIEKGQTVTLRCDPISGHDNLYWYRRVMGKEIKFLLHFVKESKQDESGMPNNRFLAERTGGTYSTLKVQPAELEDSGVYFCASSPFPEANTGELFFGEGSRLTVL.

The rearrangement uses TRBV7-2 and TRBJ1-2, with 11 positions matching TRBD1. V lost 5 bases and J lost 4; bases outside the gene matches: 0. Germline V lookup: CDR1 SGHTA, CDR2 FQGNSA. The CDR3 runs to 13 residues. CDR3 coding DNA: TGTGCCAGCAGCGGACAGGGGGCCTATGGCTACACCTTC. This translates into CASSGQGAYGYTF.

The J gene is TRBJ1-5, the V gene TRBV21-1; TRBD1 is the table's D call and was not checked against the DNA. TRBV21-1 is a pseudogene segment. The CDR3 runs to 23 residues. CDR3 nucleotide sequence: TGTGCCAGCAGCAAAGCGCCCATGTGGTTTAGCCCCGAAATCACAGGGGGCAATCAGCCCCAGCATTTT. This sequence encodes CASSKAPMWFSPEITGGNQPQHF.

J is TRBJ2-1 and V is TRBV7-2, with TRBD1 identical over 9 bases. The trim removed 5 bases at V and 3 bases at J, leaving 5 bases unmatched. CDR1 is SGHTA, CDR2 FQGNSA, per germline. This CDR3 region has 15 residues. The CDR3 loop is CASSPGQGGYNEQFF. CDR3 DNA: TGTGCCAGCAGCCCGGGACAGGGAGGCTACAATGAGCAGTTCTTC. Together with reference TRBV7-2 and TRBJ2-1, the CDR3 gives the full variable domain: GAGVSQSPSNKVTEKGKDVELRCDPISGHTALYWYRQSLGQGLEFLIYFQGNSAPDKSGLPSDRFSAERTGGSVSTLTIQRTQQEDSAVYLCASSPGQGGYNEQFFGPGTRLTVL.

This chain links TRBV6-6 with TRBJ1-1; 10 bases are shared with TRBD1. The CDR3 has 15 residues. Per germline, CDR1 MNHNY and CDR2 SVGAGI (reference sequence). J was trimmed by 1 base and V by 5 bases; bases with no gene match: 4. The CDR3 sequence is CASSRQGAKNTEAFF. CDR3 coding DNA: TGTGCCAGCAGTCGACAGGGGGCCAAGAACACTGAAGCTTTCTTT.